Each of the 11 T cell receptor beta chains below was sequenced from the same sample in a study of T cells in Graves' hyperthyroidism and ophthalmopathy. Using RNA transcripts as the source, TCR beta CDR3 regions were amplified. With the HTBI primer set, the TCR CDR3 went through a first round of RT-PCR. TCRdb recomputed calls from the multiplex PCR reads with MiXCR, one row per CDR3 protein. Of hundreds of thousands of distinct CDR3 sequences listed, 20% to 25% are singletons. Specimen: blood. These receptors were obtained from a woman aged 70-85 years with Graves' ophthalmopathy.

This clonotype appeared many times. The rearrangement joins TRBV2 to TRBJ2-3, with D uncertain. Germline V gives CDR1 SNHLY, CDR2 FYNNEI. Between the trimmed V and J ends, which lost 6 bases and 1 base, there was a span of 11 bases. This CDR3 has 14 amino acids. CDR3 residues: CASRNNIGTDTQYF. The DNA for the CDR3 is TGTGCCAGCAGAAACAACATAGGCACAGATACGCAGTATTTT.

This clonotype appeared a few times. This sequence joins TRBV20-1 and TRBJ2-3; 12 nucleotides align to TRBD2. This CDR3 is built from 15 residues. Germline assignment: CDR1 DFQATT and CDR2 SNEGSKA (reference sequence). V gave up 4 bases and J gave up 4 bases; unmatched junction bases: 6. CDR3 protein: CSAISLAGGPDTQYF. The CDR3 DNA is TGCAGTGCTATCTCACTAGCGGGAGGACCAGATACGCAGTATTTT.

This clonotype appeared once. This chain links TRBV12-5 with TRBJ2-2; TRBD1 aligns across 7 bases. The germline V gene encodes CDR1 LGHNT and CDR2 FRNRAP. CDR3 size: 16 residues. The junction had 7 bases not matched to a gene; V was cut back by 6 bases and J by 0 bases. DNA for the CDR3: TGTGCTAGTGGGACAGGACAGGCTACGAACACCGGGGAGCTGTTTTTT. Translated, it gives CASGTGQATNTGELFF.

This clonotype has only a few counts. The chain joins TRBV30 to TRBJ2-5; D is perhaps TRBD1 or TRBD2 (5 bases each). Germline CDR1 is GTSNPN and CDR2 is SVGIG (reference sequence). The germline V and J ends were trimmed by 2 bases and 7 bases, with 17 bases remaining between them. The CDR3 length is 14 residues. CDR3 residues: CAWSPPGPSGTQYF. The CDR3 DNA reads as TGTGCCTGGAGTCCTCCGGGACCTTCCGGGACCCAGTACTTC.

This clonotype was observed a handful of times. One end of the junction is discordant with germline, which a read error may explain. CDR3 in DNA: TGCAGCGCTACCCGCAGCAATCAGCCCCAGCATTTT. Translation: CSATRSNQPQHF. The genes are TRBV20-1 and TRBJ1-5; D is unclear. This CDR3 has 12 residues. Per the germline V gene, CDR1 is DFQATT and CDR2 is SNEGSKA (reference sequence).

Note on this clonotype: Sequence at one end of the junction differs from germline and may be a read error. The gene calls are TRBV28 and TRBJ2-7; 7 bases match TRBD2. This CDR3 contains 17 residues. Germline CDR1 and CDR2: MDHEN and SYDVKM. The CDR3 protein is CAGRHDVLGGSPDEQYF. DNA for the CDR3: TGTGCCGGCAGACACGACGTATTGGGGGGGAGTCCCGACGAGCAGTACTTC.

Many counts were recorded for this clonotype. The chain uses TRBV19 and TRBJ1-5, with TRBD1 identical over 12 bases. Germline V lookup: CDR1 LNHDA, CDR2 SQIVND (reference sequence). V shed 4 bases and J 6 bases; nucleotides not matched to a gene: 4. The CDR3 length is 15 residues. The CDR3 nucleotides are TGTGCCAGTAGTACCGGGACAGGGGGCGGTCAGCCCCAGCATTTT. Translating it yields CASSTGTGGGQPQHF.

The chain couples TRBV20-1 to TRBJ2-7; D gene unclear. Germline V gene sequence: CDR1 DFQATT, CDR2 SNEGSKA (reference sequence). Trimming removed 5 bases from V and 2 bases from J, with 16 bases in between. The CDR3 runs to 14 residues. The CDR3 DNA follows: TGCAGTGCTCCCACTCCCAGTGGAACCTACGAGCAGTACTTC. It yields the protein CSAPTPSGTYEQYF.

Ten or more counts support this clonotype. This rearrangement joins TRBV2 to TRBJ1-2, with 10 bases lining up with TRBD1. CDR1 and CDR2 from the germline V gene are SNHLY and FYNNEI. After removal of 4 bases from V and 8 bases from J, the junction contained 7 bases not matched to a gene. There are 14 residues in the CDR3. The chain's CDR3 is CASSATGGSMGYTF. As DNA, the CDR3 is TGTGCCAGCAGTGCGACAGGGGGCTCGATGGGCTACACCTTC.

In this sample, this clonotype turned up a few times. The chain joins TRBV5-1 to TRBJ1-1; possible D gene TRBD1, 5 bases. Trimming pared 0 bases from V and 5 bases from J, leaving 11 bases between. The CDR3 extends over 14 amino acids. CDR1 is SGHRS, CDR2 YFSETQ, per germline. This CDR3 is CASSLAPGETEAFF. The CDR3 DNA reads TGCGCCAGCAGCTTGGCCCCGGGGGAGACTGAAGCTTTCTTT.

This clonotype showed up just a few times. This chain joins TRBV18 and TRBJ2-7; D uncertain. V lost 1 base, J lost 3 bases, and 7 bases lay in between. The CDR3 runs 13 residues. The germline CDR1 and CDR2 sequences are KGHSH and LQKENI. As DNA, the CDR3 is TGTGCCAGCTCACCACAATCAGACTACGAGCAGTACTTC. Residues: CASSPQSDYEQYF.